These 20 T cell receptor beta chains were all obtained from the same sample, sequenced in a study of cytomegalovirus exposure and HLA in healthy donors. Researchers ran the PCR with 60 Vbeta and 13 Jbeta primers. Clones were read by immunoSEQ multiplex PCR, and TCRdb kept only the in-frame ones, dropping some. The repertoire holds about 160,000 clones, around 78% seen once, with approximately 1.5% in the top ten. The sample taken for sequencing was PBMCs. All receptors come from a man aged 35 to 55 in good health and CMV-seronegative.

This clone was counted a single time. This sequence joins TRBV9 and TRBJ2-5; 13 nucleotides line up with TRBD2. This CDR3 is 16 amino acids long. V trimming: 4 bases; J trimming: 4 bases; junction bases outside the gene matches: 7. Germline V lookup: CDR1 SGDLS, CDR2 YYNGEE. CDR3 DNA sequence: TGTGCCAGCAGCCTCGGACTAGCGGGGGTGGGAGAGACCCAGTACTTC. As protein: CASSLGLAGVGETQYF.

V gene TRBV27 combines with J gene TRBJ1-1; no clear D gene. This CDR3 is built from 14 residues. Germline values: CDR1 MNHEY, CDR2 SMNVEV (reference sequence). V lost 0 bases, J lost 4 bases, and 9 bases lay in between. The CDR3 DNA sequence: TGTGCCAGCAGTTTATCGGCCGGGTTCACTGAAGCTTTCTTT. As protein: CASSLSAGFTEAFF.

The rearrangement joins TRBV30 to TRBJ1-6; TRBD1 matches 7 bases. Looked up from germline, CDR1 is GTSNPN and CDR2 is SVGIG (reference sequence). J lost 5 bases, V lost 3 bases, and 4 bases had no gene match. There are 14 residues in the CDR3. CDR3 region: CAWSRDRNNSPLHF. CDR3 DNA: TGTGCCTGGAGCAGGGACAGAAATAATTCACCCCTCCACTTT. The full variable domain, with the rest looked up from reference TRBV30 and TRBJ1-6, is SQTIHQWPATLVQPVGSPLSLECTVEGTSNPNLYWYRQAAGRGLQLLFYSVGIGQISSEVPQNLSASRPQDRQFILSSKKLLLSDSGFYLCAWSRDRNNSPLHFGNGTRLTVT.

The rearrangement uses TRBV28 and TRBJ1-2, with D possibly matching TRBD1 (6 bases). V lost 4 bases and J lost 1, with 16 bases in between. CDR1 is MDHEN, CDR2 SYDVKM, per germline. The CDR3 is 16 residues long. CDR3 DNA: TGTGCCAGCAGTTCCGGATTTGCAGGGGTTAACTATGGCTACACCTTC. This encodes CASSSGFAGVNYGYTF.

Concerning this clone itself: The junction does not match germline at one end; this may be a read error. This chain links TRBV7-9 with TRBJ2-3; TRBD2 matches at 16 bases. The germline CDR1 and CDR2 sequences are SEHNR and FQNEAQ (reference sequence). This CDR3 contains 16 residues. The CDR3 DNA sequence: TGTTCCAGCAGCCCCCCATCGGGACTAGCGGGAGGGTCAAAGTATTTT. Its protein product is CSSSPPSGLAGGSKYF.

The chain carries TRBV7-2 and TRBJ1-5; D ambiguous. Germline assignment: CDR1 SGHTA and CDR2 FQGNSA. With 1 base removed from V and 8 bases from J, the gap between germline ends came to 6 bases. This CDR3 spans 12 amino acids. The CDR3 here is CASSLGAEPQHF. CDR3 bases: TGTGCCAGCAGCTTAGGGGCAGAGCCCCAGCATTTT. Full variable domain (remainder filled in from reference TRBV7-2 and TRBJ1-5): GAGVSQSPSNKVTEKGKDVELRCDPISGHTALYWYRQSLGQGLEFLIYFQGNSAPDKSGLPSDRFSAERTGGSVSTLTIQRTQQEDSAVYLCASSLGAEPQHFGDGTRLSIL.

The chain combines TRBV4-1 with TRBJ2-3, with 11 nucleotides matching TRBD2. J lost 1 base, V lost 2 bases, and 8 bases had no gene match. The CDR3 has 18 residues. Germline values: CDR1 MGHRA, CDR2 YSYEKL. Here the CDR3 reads CASSQFSTSGSGTDTQYF. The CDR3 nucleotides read TGCGCCAGCAGCCAATTTTCAACTAGCGGGAGTGGCACAGATACGCAGTATTTT.

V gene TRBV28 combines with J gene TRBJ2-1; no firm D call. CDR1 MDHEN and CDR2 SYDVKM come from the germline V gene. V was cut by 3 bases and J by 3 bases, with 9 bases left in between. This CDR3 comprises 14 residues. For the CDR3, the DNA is TGTGCCAGCAGTTTTGAGGCTAGCTACAATGAGCAGTTCTTC. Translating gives CASSFEASYNEQFF.

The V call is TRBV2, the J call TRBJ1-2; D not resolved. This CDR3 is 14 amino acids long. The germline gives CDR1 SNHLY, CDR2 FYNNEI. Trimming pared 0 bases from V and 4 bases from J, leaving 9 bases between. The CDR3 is CASSEAMSSYGYTF. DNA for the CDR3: TGTGCCAGCAGTGAAGCGATGAGCTCCTATGGCTACACCTTC.

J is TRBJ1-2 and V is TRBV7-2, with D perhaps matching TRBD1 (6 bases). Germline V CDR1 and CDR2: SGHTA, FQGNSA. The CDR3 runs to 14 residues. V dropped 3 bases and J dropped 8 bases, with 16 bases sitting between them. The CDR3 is CASSLGRGAGGYTF. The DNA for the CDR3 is TGTGCCAGCAGCTTGGGGCGGGGGGCTGGGGGCTACACCTTC.

For the CDR3, the DNA is TGTGCCAGCAGTTACGGGCCAAGCTCCTACGAGCAGTACGTC. Protein sequence: CASSYGPSSYEQYV. V gene TRBV6-5 combines with J gene TRBJ2-7; D is ambiguous. CDR1 and CDR2 from the germline V gene are MNHEY and SVGAGI. Trimming took off 2 bases at V and 0 bases at J, with 8 bases between the two ends. CDR3 length: 14 amino acids.

Written as DNA, the CDR3 is TGTGCCAGCAGCGTAGTACCGGGTATCTCTGGAAACACCATATATTTT. It translates to CASSVVPGISGNTIYF. The chain employs TRBV9 and TRBJ1-3; D gene ambiguous. CDR1 and CDR2 (germline): SGDLS, YYNGEE. Trimming cost V 0 bases and J 0 bases, with 10 bases left between them. This CDR3 is 16 amino acids long.

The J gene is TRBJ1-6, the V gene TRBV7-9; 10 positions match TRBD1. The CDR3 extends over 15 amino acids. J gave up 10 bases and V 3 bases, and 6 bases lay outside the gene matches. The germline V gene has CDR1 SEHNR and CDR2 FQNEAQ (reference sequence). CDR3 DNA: TGTGCCAGCAGCTTCACTGGGACAGGGGAATCACCCCTCCACTTT. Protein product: CASSFTGTGESPLHF.

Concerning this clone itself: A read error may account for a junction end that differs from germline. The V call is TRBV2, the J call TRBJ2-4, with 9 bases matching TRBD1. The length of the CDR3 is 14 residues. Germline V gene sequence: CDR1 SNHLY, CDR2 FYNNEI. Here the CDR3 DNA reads TGTGCCAGCAGAACGACAGGGGGGTTAAACAGTCAGTACTTC. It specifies CASRTTGGLNSQYF.

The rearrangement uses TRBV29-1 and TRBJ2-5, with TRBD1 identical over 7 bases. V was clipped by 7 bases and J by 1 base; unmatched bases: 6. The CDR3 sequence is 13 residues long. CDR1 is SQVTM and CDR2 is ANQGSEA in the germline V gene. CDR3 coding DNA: TGCAGCGGTTTACAGGGGTTCCAAGAGACCCAGTACTTC. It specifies CSGLQGFQETQYF.

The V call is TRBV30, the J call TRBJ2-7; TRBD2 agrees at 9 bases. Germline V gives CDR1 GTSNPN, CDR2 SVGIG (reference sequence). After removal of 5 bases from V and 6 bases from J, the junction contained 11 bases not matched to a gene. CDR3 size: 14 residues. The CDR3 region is CAWGWGTSFFEQYF. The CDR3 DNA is TGTGCCTGGGGGTGGGGGACTAGCTTCTTCGAGCAGTACTTC.

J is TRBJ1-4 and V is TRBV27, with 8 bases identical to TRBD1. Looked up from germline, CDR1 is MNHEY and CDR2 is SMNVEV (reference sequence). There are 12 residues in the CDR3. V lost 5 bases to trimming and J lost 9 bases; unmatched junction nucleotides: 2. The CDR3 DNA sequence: TGTGCCAGCAGTCCCAGGGGGCAAAAACTGTTTTTT. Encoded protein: CASSPRGQKLFF.

CDR3 residues: CASSRFLGNTEAFF. The DNA for the CDR3 is TGTGCCAGTAGTAGGTTCCTAGGGAACACTGAAGCTTTCTTT. This chain connects TRBV19 to TRBJ1-1; no clear D. The CDR3 contains 14 residues. In germline, CDR1 is LNHDA, CDR2 SQIVND (reference sequence). V was shortened by 4 bases and J by 1 base, with 10 bases between the two germline ends.

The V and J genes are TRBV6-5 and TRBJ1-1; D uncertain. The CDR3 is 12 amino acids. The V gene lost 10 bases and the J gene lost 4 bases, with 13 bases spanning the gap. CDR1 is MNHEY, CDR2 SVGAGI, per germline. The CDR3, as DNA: TGTGCCACTGGGTTCTGGAGCACTGAAGCTTTCTTT. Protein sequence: CATGFWSTEAFF.

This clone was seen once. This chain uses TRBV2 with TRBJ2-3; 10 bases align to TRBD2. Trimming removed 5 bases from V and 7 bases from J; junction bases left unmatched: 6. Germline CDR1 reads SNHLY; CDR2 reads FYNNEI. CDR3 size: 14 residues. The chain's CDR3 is CASSSGRAGNTQYF. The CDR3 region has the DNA TGTGCCAGCAGTAGCGGGAGGGCCGGCAATACGCAGTATTTT.